One sample yielded the 14 T cell receptor beta chains listed below, sequenced in a study of human T cells and chemical hapten exposure. TCRdb reanalysed the RACE reads using MiXCR and keeps one entry per CDR3 protein. The table includes about 71,000 distinct CDR3 sequences, around 9.8% detected once. Time point given: patch test 1, 2 weeks after DPC sensitization. Treatment noted: therapeutic diphenylcyclopropenone sensitization with weekly scalp DPC. Material: whole blood, obtained in connection with sensitization to the hapten diphenylcyclopropenone (DPC). The origin of the receptors is a woman between 35 and 50 years old with alopecia areata. Some clones in this sample may be carry-over from other donors' samples.

This clonotype showed up many times. J is TRBJ2-1 and V is TRBV5-4, with D hard to call. V gave up 0 bases and J gave up 0 bases, with 10 bases separating them. CDR3 size: 16 residues. Germline CDR1 and CDR2: SGHNT and YYREEE (reference sequence). This chain's CDR3 is CASSLAHSSSYNEQFF. The CDR3 DNA reads TGTGCCAGCAGCTTGGCTCACTCAAGCTCCTACAATGAGCAGTTCTTC.

At least ten counts were recorded for this clonotype. The chain uses TRBV11-3 and TRBJ2-1, with TRBD2 matching 10 bases. This CDR3 is 14 amino acids long. Germline V lookup: CDR1 SGHNT, CDR2 YENEEA. With V trimmed by 5 bases and J by 15 bases, 13 bases remained unmatched. The CDR3 DNA reads as TGTGCCAGCAGCACCAGTTCTAGCGGGGGCTTGCTGTTCTTC. As protein: CASSTSSSGGLLFF.

This clonotype was recorded many times. The gene calls are TRBV24-1 and TRBJ1-1; D unclear. Germline V gene data show CDR1 as KGHDR and CDR2 as SFDVKD. CDR3 length equals 11 residues. The V end lost 9 bases, the J end lost 11 bases, and 15 bases lay between the germline ends. CDR3 coding DNA: TGTGCCACCGCCCGTCCCTGCCCGGCTTTCTTT. This codes for CATARPCPAFF.

Points on this clonotype: A much larger clone is a single base away; this may be a read error. The CDR3 region has the DNA TGCGCCAGCAGCCAAGAGCGGGGGCTCGGAGGCACAGATACGCAGTATTTT. Amino acid sequence: CASSQERGLGGTDTQYF. The J gene is TRBJ2-3, the V gene TRBV4-1; TRBD2 is a possible D gene (7 bases). Deletions cut 0 bases from V and 1 base from J, with 14 bases between. The CDR3 length is 17 residues. Germline V gives CDR1 MGHRA, CDR2 YSYEKL.

This clonotype came up many times. CDR3 loop: CASSPLPDGRSGNTIYF. Here the CDR3 DNA reads TGTGCCAGCAGCCCTTTACCCGACGGCCGCTCTGGAAACACCATATATTTT. J is TRBJ1-3 and V is TRBV5-5; D is uncertain. V lost 4 bases to trimming and J lost 0 bases, with 17 bases between them. Looked up from germline, CDR1 is SGHKS and CDR2 is YYEKEE (reference sequence). This CDR3 has 17 residues.

This clonotype has ten or more counts. The J gene is TRBJ1-1, the V gene TRBV7-2; a possible D gene is TRBD1 (5 bases). This CDR3 has 18 amino acids. Deletions cut 3 bases from V and 3 bases from J, with 23 bases between. Germline-derived CDR1 and CDR2 are SGHTA and FQGNSA. CDR3 residues: CASSFNPPVGARHTEAFF. In nucleotides, the CDR3 is TGTGCCAGCAGCTTTAACCCGCCGGTCGGGGCGCGGCACACTGAAGCTTTCTTT.

The rearrangement uses TRBV7-2 and TRBJ1-3; D is possibly TRBD1 (6 bases). The V and J ends lost 5 bases and 4 bases respectively, with 18 bases between them. CDR1 SGHTA and CDR2 FQGNSA come from the germline V gene. The CDR3 consists of 16 residues. CDR3 bases: TGTGCCAGCAGCGCACTCATCAGGGGAACCGGAAACACCATATATTTT. Protein: CASSALIRGTGNTIYF.

The sample holds a few counts of this clonotype. V gene TRBV7-9 combines with J gene TRBJ1-6; D ambiguous. The V gene's germline CDR1 is SEHNR and CDR2 FQNEAQ (reference sequence). The CDR3 has 14 amino acids. Trimming cost V 2 bases and J 9 bases, with 11 bases left between them. The CDR3 region has the DNA TGTGCCAGCAGCTTATCGGCTGATGTTTCACCCCTCCACTTT. Translating it yields CASSLSADVSPLHF.

The chain couples TRBV12-3 or TRBV12-4 to TRBJ2-3; the match to TRBD1 covers 9 bases. The ends lost 6 bases at V and 5 bases at J; junction bases unmatched: 6. CDR3 length: 14 amino acids. The chain's CDR3 is CASRGQGDGDTQYF. Here the CDR3 DNA reads TGTGCCAGCAGGGGACAGGGAGATGGAGATACGCAGTATTTT.

The chain combines TRBV4-3 with TRBJ2-7; weak D call: TRBD1 (6 bases). CDR1 and CDR2 (germline): LGHNA, YSLEER. The length of the CDR3 is 15 residues. V gave up 4 bases and J gave up 1 base, with 14 bases separating them. In nucleotides, the CDR3 is TGCGCCAGCAGCCGCACAGGGTACGGGTCCTACGAGCAGTACTTC. This sequence encodes CASSRTGYGSYEQYF.

The genes are TRBV18 and TRBJ2-1; D is unclear. The germline gives CDR1 KGHSH, CDR2 LQKENI. The CDR3 is 13 amino acids. V lost 4 bases and J lost 2, with 6 bases in between. CDR3 protein: CASSRDAYNEQFF. The CDR3 nucleotides read TGTGCCAGCTCACGCGACGCCTACAATGAGCAGTTCTTC.

In its sample, this clonotype was seen a few times. The chain has TRBV18 and TRBJ2-7, with D unresolved. Germline loops: CDR1 KGHSH, CDR2 LQKENI. The CDR3 runs to 15 residues. V was cut by 0 bases and J by 3 bases, with 12 bases left in between. CDR3: CASSPPSSLGYEQYF. CDR3 nucleotides: TGTGCCAGCTCACCACCCAGCTCTTTGGGCTACGAGCAGTACTTC.

In this sample, this clonotype turned up a few times. The chain employs TRBV6-5 and TRBJ2-1, with a tentative D call TRBD2 (6 bases). V lost 2 bases to trimming and J lost 0 bases, with 14 bases between them. The length of the CDR3 is 17 residues. Germline CDR1 reads MNHEY; CDR2 reads SVGAGI. The DNA of the CDR3 is TGTGCCAGCAGTTACGATCGCGGGACGAGCTCCTACAATGAGCAGTTCTTC. Protein product: CASSYDRGTSSYNEQFF.

This clonotype was seen many times. This chain joins TRBV7-9 and TRBJ1-3; TRBD1 is a possible D gene (5 bases). Deletions cut 1 base from V and 1 base from J, with 8 bases between. Germline V gene data show CDR1 as SEHNR and CDR2 as FQNEAQ (reference sequence). The CDR3 runs 15 residues. For the CDR3, the DNA is TGTGCCAGCAGCTTAGTCGGGGGTTCTGGAAACACCATATATTTT. Translated, it gives CASSLVGGSGNTIYF. Full variable domain (rest looked up from reference TRBV7-9 and TRBJ1-3): DTGVSQNPRHKITKRGQNVTFRCDPISEHNRLYWYRQTLGQGPEFLTYFQNEAQLEKSRLLSDRFSAERPKGSFSTLEIQRTEQGDSAMYLCASSLVGGSGNTIYFGEGSWLTVV.